This T cell receptor (beta chain) was sequenced in a study of identical twins. Germline V gene lookup returns CDR1 SGHAT and CDR2 FQNNGV. This CDR3 has 17 amino acids. The V segment lost 2 bases and the J segment 2 bases; nucleotides outside the gene matches: 7. In TCRdb, the 5' RACE reads were re-called with MiXCR into one record per CDR3 protein. The table shows a few hundred thousand distinct CDR3 sequences, with roughly 12% occurring only once. The same sample was also studied in work on yellow fever vaccine responses in identical twins.

The clonotype originates from a woman aged 18-29 years in good health. The sequenced material came from CD8+ T cells sorted from blood. The V call is TRBV11-2, the J call TRBJ2-2, with 8 bases fitting TRBD2. The chain's CDR3 is CASSLLPGGYNTGELFF. The DNA of the CDR3 is TGTGCCAGCAGCTTACTCCCGGGAGGGTATAACACCGGGGAGCTGTTTTTT.